This T cell receptor (beta chain) emerged from a study of control samples from healthy donors and cancer patients. Generated by immunoSEQ multiplex PCR, the TCRdb table keeps only in-frame clones and is missing some. Of 180,000 or so clones in the sample, around 95% were seen once. This CDR3 is 15 amino acids long. Germline V gene lookup returns CDR1 LNHDA and CDR2 SQIVND (reference sequence). With V trimmed by 3 bases and J by 3 bases, 5 bases remained unmatched. V usage is TRBV19 and J usage is TRBJ2-1; 7 bases are shared with TRBD1. This sequence originates from a woman aged 60-75 years in good health. The sample taken for sequencing was blood. In DNA, the CDR3 is TGTGCCAGTAGTATGGCGACAGGGTTCTACAATGAGCAGTTCTTC. This translates into CASSMATGFYNEQFF.